This T cell receptor beta chain was recovered during a study of identical twins (TCRdb year 2016). The study in broad terms: To test whether fetal clonotypes persist, the study used deep sequencing on TCR alpha and beta repertoires from monozygotic twins, unrelated adults of various ages, and cord blood. Replicate twin experiments were performed at different times using different library preparation protocols to rule out contamination. Study-wide conclusions, independent of this receptor: Out-of-frame TCR alpha sharing in monozygotic twins was systematically underestimated by recombination models, whereas sharing between unrelated individuals was in agreement with the recombination models. Conclusions relied on cross-sectional statistical analysis, since the same donors could not be followed over many years. In beta out-of-frame sequences, excess twin sharing was weaker, because having fewer shared sequences lowered the signal-to-noise ratio. Invariant T cells such as MAIT and iNKT could partly confound zero-insertion analyses, though diverse VJ usage argued against this for most clonotypes. Abundant cord blood beta clonotypes had fewer insertions, young adult naive repertoires showed a similar but weaker trend, and memory repertoires showed no such trend. Compared with coincidental sharing between unrelated individuals, an excess of low generation-probability sequences was observed among out-of-frame TCR alpha sequences shared between twins.

Only healthy Caucasian donors were included. Three unrelated non-twin adults were additionally sequenced: a male aged 18 to 29, a male aged 50 to 59 and a female aged 50 to 59. Using Miltenyi CD45RO+ enrichment and human naive T-cell isolation kits, memory (CD45RO+) and naive T cells were isolated from PBMC. Trimming costs V 5 bases and J 3 bases, and their ends lie 4 bases apart. From the cysteine through the phenylalanine, the CDR3 covers 10 amino acids. Only the CDR3 region is kept as DNA, spanning 30 bases read in frame from base 1. The germline V gene (reference sequence) gives CDR1 as DFQATT and CDR2 as SNEGSKA. Libraries came from 5' RACE. Sequencing used an Illumina HiSeq 2000. A universal primer binding site was introduced by template switching, and a unique molecular identifier was present in the final cDNA, enabling accurate counting of TCR cDNA molecules. Specific primers in the conserved constant-segment region were used to synthesize first-strand cDNA for TCR alpha and beta chains. To control for contamination, every cDNA library carried two barcodes: a SMART-Mk sample barcode plus Illumina barcodes. TruSeq adapter sequences, together with Illumina sample barcodes, were added in two successive PCR steps. Sequencing of the TCR alpha and beta cDNA libraries was done on the Illumina HiSeq platform using custom primers. From the authors' description of their analysis: MiGEC processed the raw reads to extract unique molecular identifiers, while MiXCR was used to determine the CDR3 positions. For each individual, recombination models were inferred using an EM algorithm with the repgenHMM and IGoR tools. The analysis of shared clonotypes was done with the tcR package in R, with sharing normalized by the product of cloneset sizes. To study raw recombination free of thymic and clonal selection effects, out-of-frame nonproductive sequences were analyzed. The public sequencing data were trimmed at Q25 with fastp and processed into clonotypes with MiXCR by TCRdb, which kept only in-frame beta chains. Under each unique CDR3 protein, matching rows form one entry showing the most common genes and DNA. The V and J calls here are based on TCRdb, not the publication. In all, the sample holds around 370,000 distinct CDR3 sequences, and roughly 9% of those were seen once. Around 8.6% of the sample is in the top ten clones.

This clonotype came up many times. Its antigen is still unknown. There are no base qualities to consult, and no much larger clone falls within one base. Sequenced material: naive T cells sorted from blood. Sample cell subset or site, as interpreted from the label and publication: cells isolated with a human naive T-cell isolation kit. The clonotype originates from a woman aged 45-60 years in good health. This sequence uses TRBV20-1 and TRBJ2-5; no D segment can be confidently identified. The CDR3 protein: CSAYEETQYF. The DNA is TGCAGTGCTTATGAAGAGACCCAGTACTTC.